The T cell receptor beta chain described here comes from a study of CD8+CD57+ T cells in acquired aplastic anemia. Study information: When averaged, DNA from sorted CD4+ and CD8+ cells came to 2.5 to 4 ug.

Remarks on this clonotype: Antigen: not known.

Study-level findings and limits: Patients had fewer than 35 CD8+ CDR3 sequences in common with controls (the shared set).

CDR3 length: 13 amino acids. The germline V gene encodes CDR1 KGHDR and CDR2 SFDVKD. Researchers used genomic DNA as the template to profile TCR beta VDJ and CDR3. TCRdb passed the reads through MiXCR, listing each CDR3 protein once. The sample lists approximately 470,000 distinct CDR3 sequences; about a third were seen once. For sequencing, patients were chosen who had shown expansion of CD8+CD57+ cells by flow cytometry. No therapy was given to patients before blood sampling. Sequencing used sorted CD4+, CD8+, or CD8+CD57+ T cells (not recorded which) from PBMCs. The chain carries TRBV24-1 and TRBJ2-7; tentatively, D is TRBD1 or TRBD2 (5 bases each). The tail of the sequence fits TRBJ2-5 better, so the J call may be wrong. The sequence derives from a human donor with aplastic anemia. The CDR3 loop is CARASGGQETQYF. The CDR3 DNA reads TGTGCCAGAGCAAGTGGGGGACAAGAGACCCAGTACTTC.